This T cell receptor (beta chain) was recorded in a study of cytomegalovirus exposure and HLA in healthy donors. The overall study: The Caucasian-associated ancestry cluster held 80% to 90% of 398 genotyped donors. The study's findings and limits: With further analysis later on, most CMV-associated TCR beta chains appeared HLA-restricted. A link between a missense DCLRE1C variant and TCR beta V- and J-gene trimming emerged from a later analysis. It was shown in a later analysis that HLA-associated TCR beta chains were more clonally expanded than other, equally common chains.

The count of this clone is one. Its target is not known. This specimen includes other DNA sequences encoding the same CDR3. The PCR ran on 60 Vbeta and 13 Jbeta primers. The method was immunoSEQ multiplex PCR; TCRdb's version includes in-frame clones alone and lacks a portion of them. The sample lists 150,000 to 200,000 clones; roughly 81% were seen once. The CDR3 is 16 residues long. Germline CDR1 reads LGHNA; CDR2 reads YNFKEQ. J gave up 4 bases and V 0 bases, and 9 bases lay outside the gene matches. The source of this sequence is a woman between 45 and 60 years old in good health and CMV-seronegative. Sequenced material: PBMCs. The chain has TRBV4-2 and TRBJ2-7; 7 nucleotides match TRBD2. CDR3 residues: CASSQEVSGGIYEQYF. CDR3 nucleotides: TGTGCCAGCAGCCAAGAAGTTTCGGGAGGCATATACGAGCAGTACTTC.